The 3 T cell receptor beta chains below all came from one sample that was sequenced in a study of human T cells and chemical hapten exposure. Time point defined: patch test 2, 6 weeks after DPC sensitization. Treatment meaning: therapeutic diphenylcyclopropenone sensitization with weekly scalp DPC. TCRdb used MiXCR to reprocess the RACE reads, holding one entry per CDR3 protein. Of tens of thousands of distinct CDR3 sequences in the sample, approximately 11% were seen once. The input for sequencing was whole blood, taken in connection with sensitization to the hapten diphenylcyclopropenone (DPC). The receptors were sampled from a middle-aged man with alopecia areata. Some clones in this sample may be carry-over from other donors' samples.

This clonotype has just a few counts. The CDR3 spells CASSPFVSDTQYF. DNA of the CDR3: TGTGCCAGCAGCCCCTTTGTTTCAGATACGCAGTATTTT. The chain carries TRBV5-5 and TRBJ2-3; D is unresolved. V was pared by 4 bases and J by 4 bases, with 10 bases between. The CDR3 has 13 amino acids. Germline loops: CDR1 SGHKS, CDR2 YYEKEE (reference sequence). The full variable domain, its missing parts supplied by reference TRBV5-5 and TRBJ2-3, is DAGVTQSPTHLIKTRGQQVTLRCSPISGHKSVSWYQQVLGQGPQFIFQYYEKEERGRGNFPDRFSARQFPNYSSELNVNALLLGDSALYLCASSPFVSDTQYFGPGTRLTVL.

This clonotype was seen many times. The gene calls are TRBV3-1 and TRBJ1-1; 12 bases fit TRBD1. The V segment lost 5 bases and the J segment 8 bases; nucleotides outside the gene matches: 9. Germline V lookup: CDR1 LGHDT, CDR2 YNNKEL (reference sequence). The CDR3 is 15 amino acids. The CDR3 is CASSVRDRGLAEAFF. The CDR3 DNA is TGTGCCAGCAGCGTCCGGGACAGGGGGCTTGCCGAAGCTTTCTTT. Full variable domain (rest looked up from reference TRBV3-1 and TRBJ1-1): DTAVSQTPKYLVTQMGNDKSIKCEQNLGHDTMYWYKQDSKKFLKIMFSYNNKELIINETVPNRFSPKSPDKAHLNLHINSLELGDSAVYFCASSVRDRGLAEAFFGQGTRLTVV.

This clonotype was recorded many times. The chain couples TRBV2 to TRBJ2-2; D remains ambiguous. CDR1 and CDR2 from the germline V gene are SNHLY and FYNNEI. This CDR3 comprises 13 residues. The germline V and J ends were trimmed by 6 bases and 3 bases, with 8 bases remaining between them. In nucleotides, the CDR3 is TGTGCCAGCAGGGCGGAAGACACCGGGGAGCTGTTTTTT. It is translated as CASRAEDTGELFF.